The following is a TCR beta chain sequence with its context. The CDR3 totals 14 residues. Germline values: CDR1 MNHEY, CDR2 SVGAGI. With 7 bases removed from V and 4 bases from J, the gap between germline ends came to 15 bases. Libraries used 2 million unsorted PBMCs kept frozen in RNAlater. The data stem from a study of neurological immune-mediated disorders. TCRdb reanalysed the 5' RACE reads using MiXCR and keeps one entry per CDR3 protein. The repertoire holds about 70,000 distinct CDR3 sequences, with roughly 5% as singletons. The V call is TRBV6-5, the J call TRBJ2-3, with D possibly matching TRBD1 (5 bases). The TCR was taken from a human donor with multiple sclerosis. The donor label of this sample is uncertain. Sequencing was done on a sample of PBMCs. In DNA form, the CDR3 reads TGTGCCAGCAACGGACACCCTCCATCAGATACGCAGTATTTT. Translation: CASNGHPPSDTQYF.